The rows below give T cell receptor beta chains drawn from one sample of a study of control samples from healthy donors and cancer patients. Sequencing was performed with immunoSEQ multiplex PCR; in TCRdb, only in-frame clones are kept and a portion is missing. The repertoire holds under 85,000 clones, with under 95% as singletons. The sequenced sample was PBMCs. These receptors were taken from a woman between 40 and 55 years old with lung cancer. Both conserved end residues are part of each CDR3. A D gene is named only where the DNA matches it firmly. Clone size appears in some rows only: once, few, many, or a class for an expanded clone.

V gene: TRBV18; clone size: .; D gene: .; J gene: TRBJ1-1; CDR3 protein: CASSPPTGRNTEAFF
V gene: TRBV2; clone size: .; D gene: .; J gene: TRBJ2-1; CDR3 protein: CASTLDRGEQFF
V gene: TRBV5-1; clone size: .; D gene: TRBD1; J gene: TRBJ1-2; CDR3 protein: CASSGTGNYGYTF
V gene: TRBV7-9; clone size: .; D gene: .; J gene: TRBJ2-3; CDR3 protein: CASSSPSWTPGFYTDTQYF
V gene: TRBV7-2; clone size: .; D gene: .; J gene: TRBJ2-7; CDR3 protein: CASSPNHPYEQYF
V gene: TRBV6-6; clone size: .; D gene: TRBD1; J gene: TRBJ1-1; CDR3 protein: CATLGQEGRFEAFF
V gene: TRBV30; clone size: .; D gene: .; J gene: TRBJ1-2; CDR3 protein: CAWSSQFQYGYTF
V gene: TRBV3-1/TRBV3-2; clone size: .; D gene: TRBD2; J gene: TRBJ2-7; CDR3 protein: CASSQDRRGMYEQYF
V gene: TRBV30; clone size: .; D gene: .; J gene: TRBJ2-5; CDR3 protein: CAWDRRDLRAGETQYF
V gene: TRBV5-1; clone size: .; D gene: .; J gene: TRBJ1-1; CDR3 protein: CASSLGGVDTEAFF
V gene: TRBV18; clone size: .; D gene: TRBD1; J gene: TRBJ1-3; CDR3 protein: CASPTGLGNTIYF
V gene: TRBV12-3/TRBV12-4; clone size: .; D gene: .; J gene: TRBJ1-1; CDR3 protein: CASSLTNEVLAFF
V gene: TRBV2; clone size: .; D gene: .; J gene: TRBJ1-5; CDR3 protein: CASSEMTYYSNQPQHF
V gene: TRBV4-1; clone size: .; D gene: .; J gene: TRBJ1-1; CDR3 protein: CASSQVGVEAFF
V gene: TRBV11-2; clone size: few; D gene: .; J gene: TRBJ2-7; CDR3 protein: CASSERAGIYEQYF
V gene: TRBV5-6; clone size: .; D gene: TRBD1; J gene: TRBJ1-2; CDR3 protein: CASSSETGTGFGYTF
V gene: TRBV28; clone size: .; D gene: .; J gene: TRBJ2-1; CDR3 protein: CASSLTRMSSYNEQFF
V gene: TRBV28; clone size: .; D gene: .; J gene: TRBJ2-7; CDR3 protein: CASSFKGKGSYEQYF
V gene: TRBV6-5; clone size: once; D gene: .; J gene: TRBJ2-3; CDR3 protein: CASSYSNRNPGDTQYF
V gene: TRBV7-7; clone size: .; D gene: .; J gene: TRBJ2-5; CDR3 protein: CASSPTQRAETQYF
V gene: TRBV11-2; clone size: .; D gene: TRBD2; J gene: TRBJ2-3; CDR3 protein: CASSANSGWADTQYF
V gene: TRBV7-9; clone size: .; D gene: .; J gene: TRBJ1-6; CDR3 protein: CASSLGPGDNSPLHF
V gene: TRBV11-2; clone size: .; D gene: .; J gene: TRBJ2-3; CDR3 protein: CASSASTDTQYF
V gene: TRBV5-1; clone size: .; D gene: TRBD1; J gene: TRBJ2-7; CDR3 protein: CASTFGQGVNEQYF